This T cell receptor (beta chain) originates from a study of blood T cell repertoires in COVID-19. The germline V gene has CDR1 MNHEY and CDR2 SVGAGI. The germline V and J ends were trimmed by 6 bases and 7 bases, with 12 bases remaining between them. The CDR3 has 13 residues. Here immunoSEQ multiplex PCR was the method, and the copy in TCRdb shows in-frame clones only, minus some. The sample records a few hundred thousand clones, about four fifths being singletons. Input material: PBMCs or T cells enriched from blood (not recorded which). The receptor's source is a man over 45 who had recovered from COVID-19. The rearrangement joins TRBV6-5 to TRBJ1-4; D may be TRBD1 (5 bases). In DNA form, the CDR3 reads TGTGCCAGCAGCCAGGGAACTGGTGAAAAACTGTTTTTT. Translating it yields CASSQGTGEKLFF.